This TCR beta chain appears in the sequencing data of a study of memory CD4+ T cells and cytomegalovirus serostatus. Study as a whole: Of the healthy Belgian adults, several were CMV seropositive and fewer than 30 seronegative.

The sample holds a few counts of this clone. Its cognate antigen is unknown. TCRdb's copy holds only in-frame clones and misses some; the assay was immunoSEQ multiplex PCR. The data contain approximately 74,000 clones, about 78% of them singletons. Germline lookup yields CDR1 MDHEN and CDR2 SYDVKM. The CDR3 contains 13 residues. Trimming pared 3 bases from V and 4 bases from J, leaving 9 bases between. Findings and caveats of the study: Of under 200 reported CMV TCRbeta sequences, some 67 were found in memory CD4+ repertoires. The CMV-associated TCR signature appears largely within the CD4+ memory repertoire.

Single viable CD3+CD4+CD8-CD45RO+ cells were sorted as the memory CD4+ T cells. Serum IgG to CMV pp150, pp28, p38 and p52 defined serostatus. The specimen was memory CD4+ T cells from blood. This rearrangement joins TRBV28 to TRBJ1-2; maybe TRBD1 (5 bases). The sequence came from an adult in good health and CMV-seropositive. The CDR3: CASSFPGSYGYTF. The CDR3 DNA follows: TGTGCCAGCAGTTTCCCAGGGAGCTATGGCTACACCTTC.